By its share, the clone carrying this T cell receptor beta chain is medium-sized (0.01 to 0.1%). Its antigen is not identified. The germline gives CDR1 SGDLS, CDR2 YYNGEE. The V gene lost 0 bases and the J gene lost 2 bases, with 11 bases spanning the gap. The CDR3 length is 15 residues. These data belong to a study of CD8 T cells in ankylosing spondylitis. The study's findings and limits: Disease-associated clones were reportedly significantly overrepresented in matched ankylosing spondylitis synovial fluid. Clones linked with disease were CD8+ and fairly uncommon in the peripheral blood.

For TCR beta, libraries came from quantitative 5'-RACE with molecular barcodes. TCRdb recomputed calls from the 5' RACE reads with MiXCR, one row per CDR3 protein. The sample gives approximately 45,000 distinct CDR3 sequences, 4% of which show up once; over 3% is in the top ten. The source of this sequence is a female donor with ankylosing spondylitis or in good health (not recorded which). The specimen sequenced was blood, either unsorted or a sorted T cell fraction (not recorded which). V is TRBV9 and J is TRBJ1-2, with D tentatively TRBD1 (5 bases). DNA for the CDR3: TGTGCCAGCAGCGTAGGAGGGGAGTTGAACTATGGCTACACCTTC. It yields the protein CASSVGGELNYGYTF.